This T cell receptor beta chain was documented in a study of control samples from healthy donors and cancer patients. This clone came up once. From germline, CDR1 is ENHRY and CDR2 SYGVKD. The CDR3 has 13 amino acids. Between the trimmed V and J ends, which lost 8 bases and 5 bases, there was a span of 13 bases. The data were produced by immunoSEQ multiplex PCR, yet TCRdb's version contains in-frame clones alone and is incomplete. The repertoire holds about 51,000 clones, with 89% as singletons. The sequence came from a middle-aged man with colorectal cancer. This chain joins TRBV10-3 and TRBJ1-5; D is possibly TRBD1 (5 bases). Sequenced material: PBMCs. CDR3 sequence: CAIAGVADQPQHF. In DNA form, the CDR3 reads TGTGCCATCGCGGGGGTCGCCGATCAGCCCCAGCATTTT.